Sequencing of this T cell receptor (beta chain) was carried out in a study of control samples from healthy donors and cancer patients. Profiled with immunoSEQ multiplex PCR; TCRdb holds only in-frame clones, not every one. The sample holds tens of thousands of clones, around 83% seen once. V was shortened by 0 bases and J by 0 bases, with 11 bases between the two germline ends. The length of the CDR3 is 15 residues. Per the germline V gene, CDR1 is GTSNPN and CDR2 is SVGIG (reference sequence). V gene TRBV30 combines with J gene TRBJ1-1; no reliable D call. Sequenced material: blood. This clonotype was obtained from a woman aged 45-60 years in good health. The CDR3 coding sequence is TGTGCCTGGAGTGTAAGTAACAGCCTGAACACTGAAGCTTTCTTT. Protein sequence: CAWSVSNSLNTEAFF.